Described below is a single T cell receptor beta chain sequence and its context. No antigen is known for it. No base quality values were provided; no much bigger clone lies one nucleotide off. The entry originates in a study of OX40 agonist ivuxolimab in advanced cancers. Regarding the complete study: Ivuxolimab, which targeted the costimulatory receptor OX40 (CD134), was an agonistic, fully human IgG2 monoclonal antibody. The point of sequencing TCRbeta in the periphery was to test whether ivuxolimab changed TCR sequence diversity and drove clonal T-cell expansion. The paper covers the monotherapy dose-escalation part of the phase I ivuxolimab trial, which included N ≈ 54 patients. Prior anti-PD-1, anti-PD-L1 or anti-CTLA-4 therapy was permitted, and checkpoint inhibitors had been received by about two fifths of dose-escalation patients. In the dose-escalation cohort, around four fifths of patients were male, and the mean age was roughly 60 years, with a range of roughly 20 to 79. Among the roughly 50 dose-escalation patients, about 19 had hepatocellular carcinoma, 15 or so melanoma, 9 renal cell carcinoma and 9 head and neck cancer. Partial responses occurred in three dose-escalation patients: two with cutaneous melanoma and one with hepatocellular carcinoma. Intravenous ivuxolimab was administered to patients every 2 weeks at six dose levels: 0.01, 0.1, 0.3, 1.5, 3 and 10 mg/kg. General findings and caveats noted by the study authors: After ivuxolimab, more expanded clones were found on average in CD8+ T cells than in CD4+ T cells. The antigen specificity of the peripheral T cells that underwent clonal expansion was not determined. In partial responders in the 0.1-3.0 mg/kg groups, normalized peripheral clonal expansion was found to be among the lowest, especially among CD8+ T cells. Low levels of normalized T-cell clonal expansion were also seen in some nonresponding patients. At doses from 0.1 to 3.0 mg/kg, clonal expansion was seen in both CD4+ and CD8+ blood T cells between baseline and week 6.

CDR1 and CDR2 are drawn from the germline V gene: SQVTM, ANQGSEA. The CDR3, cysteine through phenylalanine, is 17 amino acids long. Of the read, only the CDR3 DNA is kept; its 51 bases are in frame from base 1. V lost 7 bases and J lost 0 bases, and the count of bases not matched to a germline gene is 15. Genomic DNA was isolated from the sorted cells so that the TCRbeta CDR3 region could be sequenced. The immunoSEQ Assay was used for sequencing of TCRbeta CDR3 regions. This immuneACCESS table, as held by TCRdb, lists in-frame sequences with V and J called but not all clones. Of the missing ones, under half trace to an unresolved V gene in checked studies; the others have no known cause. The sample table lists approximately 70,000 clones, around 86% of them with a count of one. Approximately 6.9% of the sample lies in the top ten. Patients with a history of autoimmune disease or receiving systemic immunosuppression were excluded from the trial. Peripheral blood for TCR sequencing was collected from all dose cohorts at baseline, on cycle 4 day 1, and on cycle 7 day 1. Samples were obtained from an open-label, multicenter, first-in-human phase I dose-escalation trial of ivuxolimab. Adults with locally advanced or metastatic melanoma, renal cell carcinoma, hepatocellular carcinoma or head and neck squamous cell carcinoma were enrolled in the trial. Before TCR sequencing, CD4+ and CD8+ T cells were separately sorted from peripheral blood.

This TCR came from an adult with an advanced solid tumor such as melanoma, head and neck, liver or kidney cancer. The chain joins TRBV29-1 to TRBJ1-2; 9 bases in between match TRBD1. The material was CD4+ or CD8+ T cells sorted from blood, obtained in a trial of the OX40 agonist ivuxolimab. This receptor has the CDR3 CSARDRAFGSPNYGYTF. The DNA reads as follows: TGCAGCGCCCGGGACAGGGCATTTGGCTCCCCTAACTATGGCTACACCTTC.